The rows below give T cell receptor beta chains drawn from one sample of a study of blood T cells in healthy people across ages. From the 5' RACE reads, TCRdb called clonotypes with MiXCR, one entry per CDR3 protein. The sample includes approximately 1.5 million distinct CDR3 sequences, about 32% of them seen just once. Sequences were obtained from blood. The receptors originated from a woman aged 30 to 39 in good health. Each CDR3 is given with its conserved first and last residue. Fields, in order: CDR3 DNA, CDR3 protein, V gene, clone size, J gene, D gene. A D gene is named only where the DNA matches it firmly. Clone sizes are given selectively: once, few, many, or a class where the clone is expanded.

DNA: TGTGCCAGCAGCGCCGGACAGGAGCCTTATAGCAATCAGCCCCAGCATTTT; CDR3: CASSAGQEPYSNQPQHF; V: TRBV7-2; size: few; J: TRBJ1-5; D: TRBD1
DNA: TGTGCCACCCGTACTAGCTCCTCCGGGAATGAGCAGTTCTTC; CDR3: CATRTSSSGNEQFF; V: TRBV13; size: .; J: TRBJ2-1; D: .
DNA: TGTGCCAGCAGCCAAGAGCGGCAGGGGATCTATGGCTACACCTTC; CDR3: CASSQERQGIYGYTF; V: TRBV4-2; size: .; J: TRBJ1-2; D: .
DNA: TGTGCCAGCTCACCTCTCAGGGGGTCCTACGAGCAGTACTTC; CDR3: CASSPLRGSYEQYF; V: TRBV18; size: few; J: TRBJ2-7; D: TRBD1
DNA: TGCAGTGCTAGAGGGGGGCAGGGGGGCTATGGCTACACCTTC; CDR3: CSARGGQGGYGYTF; V: TRBV20-1; size: few; J: TRBJ1-2; D: TRBD1
DNA: TGCGCCAGCAGCCCCACCGGGACTAGCTCCGACCGCGGGTACGAGCAGTACTTC; CDR3: CASSPTGTSSDRGYEQYF; V: TRBV5-1; size: .; J: TRBJ2-7; D: TRBD2
DNA: TGTGCCAGCAGTCTTACAGGGTCAACGATGTACAATGAGCAGTTCTTC; CDR3: CASSLTGSTMYNEQFF; V: TRBV27; size: .; J: TRBJ2-1; D: .
DNA: TGCAGTGCTCGTCGGAGACCGGACAGGGACGAGCAGTACTTC; CDR3: CSARRRPDRDEQYF; V: TRBV20-1; size: few; J: TRBJ2-7; D: TRBD1
DNA: TGTGCCAGCAGCGAGGGTCAGGAAGGAGATACGCAGTATTTT; CDR3: CASSEGQEGDTQYF; V: TRBV9; size: .; J: TRBJ2-3; D: .
DNA: TGCGCCAGCAGCACTCCAGGGGGCTATGGCTACACCTTC; CDR3: CASSTPGGYGYTF; V: TRBV5-1; size: .; J: TRBJ1-2; D: TRBD1
DNA: TGTGCCAGCAGCAACATTGCCTACGAGCAGTACTTC; CDR3: CASSNIAYEQYF; V: TRBV7-9; size: few; J: TRBJ2-7; D: .
DNA: TGCAGTGCTAGGGGTTGGGGGACTGATAGCAATCAGCCCCAGCATTTT; CDR3: CSARGWGTDSNQPQHF; V: TRBV20-1; size: .; J: TRBJ1-5; D: .
DNA: TGTGCCAGCAGTACCACGGAGAACACCGGGGAGCTGTTTTTT; CDR3: CASSTTENTGELFF; V: TRBV6-5; size: few; J: TRBJ2-2; D: .
DNA: TGTGCCAGCAGTTTATCGGACAACACCGGGGAGCTGTTTTTT; CDR3: CASSLSDNTGELFF; V: TRBV28; size: .; J: TRBJ2-2; D: .